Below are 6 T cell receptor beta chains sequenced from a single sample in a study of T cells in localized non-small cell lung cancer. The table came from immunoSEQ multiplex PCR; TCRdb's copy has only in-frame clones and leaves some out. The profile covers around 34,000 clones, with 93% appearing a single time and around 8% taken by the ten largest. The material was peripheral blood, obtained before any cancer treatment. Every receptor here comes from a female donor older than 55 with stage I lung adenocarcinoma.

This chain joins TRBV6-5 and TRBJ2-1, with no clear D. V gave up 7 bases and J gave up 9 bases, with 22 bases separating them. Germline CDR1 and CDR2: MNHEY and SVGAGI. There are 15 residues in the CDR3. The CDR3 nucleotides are TGTGCCAGCACCTCGGCCGGGTACGGGTTTAGTGAGCAGTTCTTC. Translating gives CASTSAGYGFSEQFF.

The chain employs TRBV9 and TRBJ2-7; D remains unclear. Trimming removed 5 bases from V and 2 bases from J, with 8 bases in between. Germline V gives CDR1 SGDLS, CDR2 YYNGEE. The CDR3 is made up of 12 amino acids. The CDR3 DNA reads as TGTGCCAGCAGGGAGTCAGCCTACGAGCAGTACGTC. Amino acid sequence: CASRESAYEQYV.

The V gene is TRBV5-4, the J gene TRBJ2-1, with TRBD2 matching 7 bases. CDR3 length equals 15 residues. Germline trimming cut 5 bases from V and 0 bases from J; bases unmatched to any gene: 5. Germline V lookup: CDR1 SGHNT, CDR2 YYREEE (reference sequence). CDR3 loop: CASRPRTSSYNEQFF. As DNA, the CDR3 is TGTGCCAGCAGGCCTCGGACTAGCTCCTACAATGAGCAGTTCTTC.

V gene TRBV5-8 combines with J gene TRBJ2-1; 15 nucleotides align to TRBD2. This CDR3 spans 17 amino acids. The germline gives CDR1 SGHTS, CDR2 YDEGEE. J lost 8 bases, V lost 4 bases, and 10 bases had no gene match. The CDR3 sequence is CASSLGTSGGLGDEQFF. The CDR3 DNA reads TGTGCCAGCAGCCTCGGGACTAGCGGGGGGCTCGGGGATGAGCAGTTCTTC.

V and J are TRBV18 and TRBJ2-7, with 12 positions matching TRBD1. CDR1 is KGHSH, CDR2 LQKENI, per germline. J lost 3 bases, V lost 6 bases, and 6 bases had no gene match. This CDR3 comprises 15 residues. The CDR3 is CASSLGTGGGYEQYV. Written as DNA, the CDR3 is TGTGCCAGCTCCCTAGGGACAGGGGGCGGCTACGAGCAGTACGTC.

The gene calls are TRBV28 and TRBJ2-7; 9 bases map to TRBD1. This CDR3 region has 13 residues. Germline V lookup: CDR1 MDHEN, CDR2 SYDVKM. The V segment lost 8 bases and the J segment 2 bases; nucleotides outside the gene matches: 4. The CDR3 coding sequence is TGTGCCAGCGGGACAGGGCGACCCTACGAGCAGTACTTC. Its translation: CASGTGRPYEQYF.